Below are 11 T cell receptor beta chains sequenced from a single sample in a study of T cell repertoires in cytomegalovirus infection. These TCRs' antigens remain unknown. TCRdb independently ran MiXCR on the reads; one entry per CDR3 protein. Among approximately 340,000 distinct CDR3 sequences listed, almost 30% were seen once. Sequencing used cultured PBMCs, obtained from culture after CMV antigen stimulation. The receptors here all came from a human donor in good health (CMV status not recorded). Some clones in this sample may be carry-over from other donors' samples.

This clonotype is medium-sized (0.01 to 0.1%) in the sample. The rearrangement links TRBV7-2 to TRBJ1-6; D uncertain. Germline V gene sequence: CDR1 SGHTA, CDR2 FQGNSA. The V end lost 2 bases, the J end lost 5 bases, and 7 bases lay between the germline ends. The CDR3 runs 14 residues. The CDR3 nucleotides are TGTGCCAGCAGCTTAAAACTGAATAATTCACCCCTCCACTTT. Translated: CASSLKLNNSPLHF.

The chain uses TRBV7-2 and TRBJ1-2; 7 bases agree with TRBD1. CDR1 SGHTA and CDR2 FQGNSA come from the germline V gene. The junction had 6 bases not matched to a gene; V was cut back by 3 bases and J by 2 bases. The CDR3 extends over 15 amino acids. The CDR3 coding sequence is TGTGCCAGCAGCTTCGGAGGGGGCCGAAACTATGGCTACACCTTC. As protein: CASSFGGGRNYGYTF.

V is TRBV6-5 and J is TRBJ1-3; D is ambiguous. V was clipped by 2 bases and J by 2 bases, with 10 bases between them. The CDR3 has 15 amino acids. Germline V lookup: CDR1 MNHEY, CDR2 SVGAGI. The CDR3 DNA is TGTGCCAGCAGTTACAAAGGAAGCGCTGGAAACACCATATATTTT. Encoded protein: CASSYKGSAGNTIYF.

V is TRBV28 and J is TRBJ1-3, with D unresolved. Trimming cost V 7 bases and J 9 bases, with 13 bases left between them. Per germline, CDR1 MDHEN and CDR2 SYDVKM. The CDR3 runs 12 residues. The CDR3 DNA is TGTGCCAGCACCACCGCGGGGTTCACCATATATTTT. Translated: CASTTAGFTIYF.

This clonotype was seen only a few times. J is TRBJ2-1 and V is TRBV7-2; possibly TRBD2 for D (6 bases). The CDR3 is made up of 18 amino acids. Germline V gene data show CDR1 as SGHTA and CDR2 as FQGNSA. Trimming left V 6 bases short and J 5 bases short, with 26 bases between. The CDR3 is CASRPGPWDSARDNEQFF. CDR3 sequence (DNA): TGTGCCAGCAGACCGGGACCTTGGGACTCGGCTAGGGACAATGAGCAGTTCTTC.

V and J are TRBV2 and TRBJ2-5; weak D call: TRBD2 (5 bases). V shed 11 bases and J shed 3 bases, with 10 bases lying between them. CDR3 size: 11 residues. Per germline, CDR1 SNHLY and CDR2 FYNNEI. CDR3 loop: CAGGNEETQYF. In nucleotides, the CDR3 is TGTGCCGGAGGTAACGAAGAGACCCAGTACTTC.

This sequence joins TRBV7-9 and TRBJ1-2, with TRBD1 as a possible D gene (5 bases). This CDR3 is 13 amino acids long. Trimming cost V 2 bases and J 6 bases, with 10 bases left between them. Germline V gene lookup returns CDR1 SEHNR and CDR2 FQNEAQ (reference sequence). CDR3 sequence: CASSLWGRDGYTF. DNA for the CDR3: TGTGCCAGCAGCTTATGGGGGAGGGATGGCTACACCTTC.

The table lists this clonotype with a few counts. This chain links TRBV15 with TRBJ2-2; no clear D. CDR3 length: 14 residues. The germline V gene encodes CDR1 LNHNV and CDR2 YYDKDF (reference sequence). Deletions cut 1 base from V and 4 bases from J, with 7 bases between. The CDR3, as DNA: TGTGCCACCAGCAGAGGAGGTAGCACCGGGGAGCTGTTTTTT. Its translation is CATSRGGSTGELFF.

V gene TRBV9 combines with J gene TRBJ2-7, with D tentatively TRBD1 or TRBD2 (5 bases each). Germline V gene lookup returns CDR1 SGDLS and CDR2 YYNGEE. The CDR3 spans 14 residues. V lost 2 bases to trimming and J lost 5 bases, with 14 bases between them. The CDR3: CASSVGTVPNEQYF. CDR3 DNA: TGTGCCAGCAGCGTCGGGACGGTCCCAAACGAGCAGTACTTC. The whole variable domain, remainder taken from reference TRBV9 and TRBJ2-7, is DSGVTQTPKHLITATGQRVTLRCSPRSGDLSVYWYQQSLDQGLQFLIQYYNGEERAKGNILERFSAQQFPDLHSELNLSSLELGDSALYFCASSVGTVPNEQYFGPGTRLTVT.

The chain employs TRBV5-1 and TRBJ2-2, with 7 bases that match TRBD1. This CDR3 spans 14 amino acids. V lost 1 base, J lost 5 bases, and 2 bases stayed unmatched. Germline assignment: CDR1 SGHRS and CDR2 YFSETQ. In DNA, the CDR3 is TGCGCCAGCAGCTTGCCAGGGGGAACCGGGGAGCTGTTTTTT. It translates to CASSLPGGTGELFF.

This chain uses TRBV6-6 with TRBJ1-5; 8 positions match TRBD1. The CDR3 extends over 16 amino acids. V lost 2 bases, J lost 7 bases, and 10 bases stayed unmatched. CDR1 and CDR2 from the germline V gene are MNHNY and SVGAGI (reference sequence). The CDR3 reads CASSYTRTGNGQPQHF. The CDR3 DNA follows: TGTGCCAGCAGTTACACCCGGACAGGGAACGGCCAGCCCCAGCATTTT.